Following are 4 T cell receptor beta chains from one sample sequenced in a study of blood T cell repertoires in COVID-19. Profiled with immunoSEQ multiplex PCR; TCRdb holds only in-frame clones, not every one. The profile covers some 120,000 clones, with roughly 83% appearing a single time and about 5.4% taken by the ten largest. Sample: peripheral blood. Receptors were obtained from a human donor in a cohort sampled during active COVID-19.

V usage is TRBV10-1 and J usage is TRBJ2-2, with D maybe TRBD1 (6 bases). This CDR3 is built from 18 residues. Germline V gene data show CDR1 as WNHNN and CDR2 as SYGVQD (reference sequence). V lost 4 bases and J lost 8, with 26 bases in between. The CDR3: CASSGRGRGGSGLGELFF. The DNA of the CDR3 is TGCGCCAGCAGTGGAAGAGGGAGAGGGGGTTCGGGTCTTGGGGAGCTGTTTTTT.

This chain connects TRBV7-3 to TRBJ1-5; TRBD1 might be the D (5 bases). V was shortened by 1 base and J by 9 bases, with 13 bases between the two germline ends. CDR3 size: 14 residues. Germline V lookup: CDR1 SGHTA, CDR2 FQGTGA. CDR3 region: CASSLNQGQGPQHF. DNA for the CDR3: TGTGCCAGCAGCTTAAATCAGGGCCAGGGGCCCCAGCATTTT.

The rearrangement joins TRBV19 to TRBJ2-7; 8 bases agree with TRBD1. Germline V gives CDR1 LNHDA, CDR2 SQIVND (reference sequence). This CDR3 has 14 residues. V was clipped by 2 bases and J by 2 bases; unmatched bases: 2. The CDR3 reads CASSIKDRAYEQYF. The CDR3, as DNA: TGTGCCAGTAGTATAAAGGACAGGGCCTACGAGCAGTACTTC. Based on the CDR3 plus reference TRBV19 and TRBJ2-7, the full variable domain is DGGITQSPKYLFRKEGQNVTLSCEQNLNHDAMYWYRQDPGQGLRLIYYSQIVNDFQKGDIAEGYSVSREKKESFPLTVTSAQKNPTAFYLCASSIKDRAYEQYFGPGTRLTVT.

This chain joins TRBV30 and TRBJ2-1, with TRBD2 matching over 7 bases. The CDR3 loop spans 15 amino acids. Germline CDR1 GTSNPN, CDR2 SVGIG (reference sequence). The trim removed 0 bases at V and 10 bases at J, leaving 12 bases unmatched. The CDR3 nucleotides read TGTGCCTGGAGTGTAAAAGGGTCCGGAGCGGGGGAGCAGTTCTTC. Its translation is CAWSVKGSGAGEQFF.